This record concerns one TCR beta chain sequence. TCRdb's table, derived via immunoSEQ multiplex PCR, lists solely in-frame clones and lacks some. The sample holds tens of thousands of clones, 88% seen once. The CDR3 spans 15 residues. Germline values: CDR1 PRHDT, CDR2 FYEKMQ (reference sequence). V lost 7 bases and J lost 3; bases outside the gene matches: 9. The data are from a study of blood T cell repertoires in COVID-19. This receptor was taken from a human donor with active COVID-19. The donor label of this sample is uncertain. Sequencing used peripheral blood. This chain joins TRBV13 and TRBJ2-1; 7 nucleotides line up with TRBD2. CDR3 sequence: CASTIVGGGYNEQFF. As DNA, the CDR3 is TGTGCCAGCACCATAGTGGGGGGGGGCTACAATGAGCAGTTCTTC.